This T cell receptor (beta chain) comes out of a study of cytomegalovirus exposure and HLA in healthy donors (dated by TCRdb to about 2017). For context, the study as a whole: According to an earlier analysis of 587 of the donors, about 170 million T cells yielded some 120 million unique TCR beta sequences and about 300 Gb of sequence data. All discovery cohort repertoires had been generated using a single sequencing platform. The number of typed donors differed by locus: about 620-640 for A, B, C, DRB1 and DQB1; 500 to 550 for DQA1; over 600 for DPA1; and roughly 490 for DPB1. An earlier analysis of fewer than 750 of the donors used high-throughput TCR beta sequencing to judge whether each TCR beta V gene segment behaved as functional or pseudogenic. Among the approximately 400 genotyped donors, around 81% belonged to the genetic ancestry cluster associated with self-reported Caucasian donors. The later analysis used no new phenotypic data to find candidate immune exposures, relying instead on TCR beta sequences and their occurrence across donors. The study aimed to test whether cataloging public T cell receptors could reveal signatures of past pathogen exposure. Around 320 gigabases of sequencing data and approximately 93 million unique TCR sequences were included in an early release covering 500 to 750 HLA-typed donors. The T cell repertoires of roughly 660 subjects were profiled by immunosequencing and related to cytomegalovirus serostatus. To predict cytomegalovirus infection status, the study brought together high-throughput TCR immunosequencing, statistical association of individual TCRs with disease status, and machine learning. A separate validation cohort of over a hundred different subjects was used in addition to the 666-subject first cohort. To study patterns of TCR occurrence, a later analysis re-analyzed previously published TCR beta repertoires from just over 650 donors and added high-resolution HLA genotyping. Both class I and class II loci were covered by HLA typing, at four-digit resolution. Genome-wide SNP genotypes for about 65% of the 666 donors were used in a later genetic analysis, which treated that subset as a discovery cohort. A few DR-DQ haplotypes were treated as single units for association and clustering because of strong linkage in the cohort. Donor age, sex, ethnicity and CMV serostatus were compiled together with the repertoire data. Across approximately 400 genotyped donors of the cohort, an average of roughly 230,000 unique TCR beta nucleotide sequences per donor were sequenced, and about a sixth of those sequences were non-productive.

The cohort was made up of approximately 700 healthy bone marrow donors. Cohort members were all nominally healthy when sampled, although unrecorded immune exposures were likely present. The donor was CMV seronegative and belonged to the group of 320 or so seronegative cohort members. Each donor provided a peripheral blood sample, and peripheral blood mononuclear cells were used for TCR beta sequencing. The Qiagen DNeasy Blood Extraction Kit was used to extract genomic DNA from the blood cell samples. Library preparation was by the immunoSEQ multiplex PCR assay. For the multiplex PCR, a mixture combining 60 forward primers for TCR Vbeta segments and 13 reverse primers for TCR Jbeta segments was used. The CDR3 region of rearranged TCR beta genes was amplified from genomic DNA by a multiplex PCR assay. The Illumina HiSeq System was used to sequence the amplified TCR beta libraries as 87-base-pair reads. The paper's processing steps were these. A later analysis counted 75 million to 100 million unique TCR beta chains across the 550 to 800 repertoires, and around 9.9 million of these chains were shared by at least two donors. Raw reads were error-corrected and collapsed into unique sequences with a nearest-neighbor algorithm that merged closely related sequences to remove PCR and sequencing errors. Alignment of CDR3 sequences to IMGT reference sequences was used to assign V, D and J gene segments. For a sequence to be retained, a match of at least six nucleotides to both a V gene segment and a J gene segment was required. A rearrangement was called productive if the CDR3 had no stop codons and remained in frame with V and J, and every other rearrangement was called non-productive. Following IMGT convention, CDR3 was defined as the stretch from the second conserved V-encoded cysteine up to the conserved J-encoded phenylalanine. Sequences without an unambiguous match to a single V gene segment were excluded from the earlier analysis of several hundred of the donors. In an earlier analysis of roughly 600 of the donors, a V segment was called functional when productive rearrangements were above 56.7%, and segregating when the standard deviation between donors exceeded 5%. A statistical classification framework was built to diagnose cytomegalovirus status from the catalog of TCR beta chain sequences. V and J gene assignment, in a later analysis, came from comparing TCR nucleotide sequences with IMGT/GENE-DB human TR gene sequences. In a later analysis, CDR3 sequences and most-parsimonious VDJ recombination scenarios were assigned using the TCRdist pipeline. In a later analysis, each TCR beta chain was defined by its CDR3 amino acid sequence together with its V-gene family, and reads without a unique V-gene family were excluded. To address suspected cross-contamination and a sequencing artifact, a later analysis removed over 500 highly shared, low-generation-probability nucleotide sequences. For each public chain, a later analysis derived a clonal expansion index from normalized ranks of inferred template counts within each repertoire. In a later analysis, generation probabilities were computed using a VDJ recombination model fitted to out-of-frame rearrangements, and the results were checked against IGoR. In a later analysis, TCR-TCR, TCR-HLA and TCR-CMV co-occurrence was scored with hypergeometric tests, and a repertoire-size bias correction was applied to TCR pairs. A later analysis estimated false discovery rates by permuting HLA or CMV assignments 20 times. In a later analysis, co-occurring TCRs were grouped using DBSCAN, and TCRdist sequence similarity was added for clustering within HLA-allele-positive subsets. Repertoires with fewer than 30,000 or more than 120,000 public chains, plus five repertoires with anomalous nucleotide sharing, were excluded from co-occurrence clustering. Drawn from immuneACCESS, this table holds only the in-frame rearrangements with V and J called that TCRdb kept. Clones are partly lost; checked studies trace under half to an unresolved V gene and leave the rest unexplained. V and J calls and clone size come straight from that table; D and trimming were deduced from the DNA. This sample is represented by approximately 140,000 clones; over 70% of them were singletons. The biggest ten clones account for 4% of the sample.

The paper as a whole reports these results and caveats: The sequencing pipeline was judged likely to have produced a cluster of highly shared sequence variants as a technical artifact. The study gave a list of under 200 TCR beta chains associated with cytomegalovirus. About 17 rarely observed V segments, including chromosome 9 orphons, were excluded from the earlier analysis of several hundred of the donors because counts were too low. While some public TCRs were present in many individuals, most TCR sequences turned up only very rarely across donors. The authors suggested that the approach could potentially be extended to other disease states and immunological phenotypes. Some IMGT-functional V segments, including TRBV6-2 and TRBV6-3, could not be told apart with the 87-base-pair reads, so those segments were excluded. Specific HLA alleles were associated with roughly 16,000 TCR beta sequences at a false discovery rate of 0.05 in a later analysis. In a later analysis, most CMV-associated TCR beta chains were found to appear HLA-restricted, with HLA associations seemingly driven largely by CMV exposure. Because HLA typing was unavailable for some donors at each locus, only the typed subset was used in association tests. In a later genetic analysis, a missense DCLRE1C variant was associated with V-gene and J-gene trimming of TCR beta chains, and the association was replicated in an independent cohort. The classifier was reported to diagnose cytomegalovirus status with high specificity and sensitivity in both the original cohort and the validation cohort. In a later genetic analysis, fewer N-insertions in productive TCRs were reported among donors in an Asian-associated ancestry cluster than the approximately 710-donor mean. In a later analysis, several top co-occurrence clusters were reported to appear linked to parvovirus B19, influenza, CMV and Epstein-Barr virus. Correlated functional status among segregating V segments might reflect linkage disequilibrium, but an unknown experimental factor could not be ruled out. For the cohort, immune exposure information was limited to CMV serostatus. This cohort had only TCR beta chains sequenced, and the lack of alpha or paired-chain data limited which features could be detected. A later analysis found that HLA-associated TCR beta chains were more clonally expanded and had lower generation probabilities than equally common non-associated chains. When HLA alleles, especially DR and DQ, strongly co-occurred, TCR associations were difficult to assign to individual alleles. In a later analysis, TCR association rates were found to vary across HLA loci, with the most associated TCRs seen for DRB1 alleles and the fewest for HLA-C alleles. In vitro tests confirmed that a few of the cytomegalovirus-associated TCR beta chains recognize cytomegalovirus antigens. A further reported finding was that TCR beta sequences accurately predicted the HLA-A and HLA-B alleles for most subjects in the first cohort. In an earlier analysis of some 550 of the donors, most TCR beta V segments were observed in productive rearrangements about 90% or about 30% of the time, broadly matching IMGT annotations. The presence/absence analyses assumed that sequencing depth was roughly uniform across donors, and that assumption may not be true.

As for this clone: No antigen is known for it. Base qualities were left out, and no much larger clone turns up one base away.

Inclusive of the bounding cysteine and phenylalanine, the CDR3 is 13 residues long. The kept DNA is CDR3 alone, 39 bases in frame from the first base. V is cut back by 4 bases and J by 15 bases, with 10 bases in the junction unmatched. The germline V gene supplies CDR1 SGHRS and CDR2 YFSETQ. The sequenced material came from PBMCs. The source is a woman in her 40s in good health and CMV-seronegative. The chain uses TRBV5-1 and TRBJ2-1, with TRBD1 matching 10 junction bases. The nucleotide sequence reads TGCGCCAGCAGCGCCGGTACCCGGGACAGGGGGTTCTTC. Its amino acids are CASSAGTRDRGFF.